Below, 14 T cell receptor beta chains from the same sample are listed, as sequenced in a study of T cells in narcolepsy. The data were produced by immunoSEQ multiplex PCR, yet TCRdb's version contains in-frame clones alone and is incomplete. The data show about 27,000 clones, approximately 89% seen once. The sample consisted of CD45RA- memory CD4+ T cells from PBMCs. Receptors were obtained from a human donor with narcolepsy.

This rearrangement joins TRBV5-1 to TRBJ1-2, with D unresolved. The CDR3 covers 13 residues. With 4 bases removed from V and 3 bases from J, the gap between germline ends came to 10 bases. Looked up from germline, CDR1 is SGHRS and CDR2 is YFSETQ. The CDR3 coding sequence is TGCGCCAGCAGCGTTACGGTAGACTATGGCTACACCTTC. Amino acid sequence: CASSVTVDYGYTF. The variable domain in full, with the rest retrieved from reference TRBV5-1 and TRBJ1-2, is KAGVTQTPRYLIKTRGQQVTLSCSPISGHRSVSWYQQTPGQGLQFLFEYFSETQRNKGNFPGRFSGRQFSNSRSEMNVSTLELGDSALYLCASSVTVDYGYTFGSGTRLTVV.

The chain has TRBV2 and TRBJ2-1; 10 nucleotides agree with TRBD2. Germline V gives CDR1 SNHLY, CDR2 FYNNEI. Trimming took 3 bases from V and 3 from J; bases not matched to a gene: 8. The CDR3 has 17 residues. DNA of the CDR3: TGTGCCAGCAGTGAGAGCCTAGCGGGGGCGTACTACAATGAGCAGTTCTTC. Protein product: CASSESLAGAYYNEQFF.

The chain carries TRBV10-2 and TRBJ2-1; D unresolved. Germline assignment: CDR1 WSHSY and CDR2 SAAADI. This CDR3 region has 13 residues. Trimming left V 4 bases short and J 0 bases short, with 4 bases between. This chain's CDR3 is CASSASSYNEQFF. For the CDR3, the DNA is TGCGCCAGCAGTGCTAGCTCCTACAATGAGCAGTTCTTC.

V gene TRBV2 combines with J gene TRBJ2-1; TRBD1 might be the D (5 bases). Germline V gives CDR1 SNHLY, CDR2 FYNNEI. Trimming shortened V by 1 base and J by 0 bases, and 7 bases separated the two germline ends. This CDR3 is 15 amino acids long. The CDR3 DNA sequence: TGTGCCAGCAGTGAAGACAGGAGCTCCTACAATGAGCAGTTCTTC. Translated, it gives CASSEDRSSYNEQFF.

This chain joins TRBV1 and TRBJ2-5; the D call of TRBD2 is as the table states it, not checked on the DNA. TRBV1 corresponds to a pseudogene. The CDR3 runs to 14 residues. The CDR3 is CTSSAPGNPETQYF. The CDR3 DNA reads TGCACCAGCAGCGCACCGGGGAACCCAGAGACCCAGTACTTC.

The gene calls are TRBV18 and TRBJ2-7; 7 bases map to TRBD2. Germline CDR1 reads KGHSH; CDR2 reads LQKENI. This CDR3 comprises 13 residues. V trimming: 5 bases; J trimming: 6 bases; junction bases outside the gene matches: 7. The CDR3 coding sequence is TGTGCCAGCTCAGCTACGGGGGAGGGCGAGCAGTACTTC. It codes for CASSATGEGEQYF.

V is TRBV2 and J is TRBJ1-4; no firm D call. V gave up 6 bases and J gave up 3 bases, with 11 bases separating them. The CDR3 sequence is 14 residues long. Germline-derived CDR1 and CDR2 are SNHLY and FYNNEI. CDR3 sequence reads: CASSPGAPNEKLFF. In DNA form, the CDR3 reads TGTGCCAGCAGCCCGGGAGCACCTAATGAAAAACTGTTTTTT.

The chain links TRBV5-6 to TRBJ2-1; unclear D gene. This CDR3 is built from 11 residues. Trimming took off 1 base at V and 8 bases at J, with 4 bases between the two ends. CDR1 and CDR2 (germline): SGHDT, YYEEEE. The CDR3 loop reads CASSLRYEQFF. CDR3 sequence (DNA): TGTGCCAGCAGCTTGCGCTATGAGCAGTTCTTC.

This chain links TRBV6-1 with TRBJ2-5, with TRBD2 identical over 8 bases. CDR3 length equals 15 residues. Germline CDR1 is MNHNS and CDR2 is SASEGT. The ends lost 1 base at V and 9 bases at J; junction bases unmatched: 10. The chain's CDR3 is CASSEVAGGGRAQYF. The DNA for the CDR3 is TGTGCCAGCAGTGAAGTTGCGGGGGGCGGACGGGCCCAGTACTTC.

J is TRBJ2-7 and V is TRBV6-1, with D maybe TRBD1 (5 bases). Per germline, CDR1 MNHNS and CDR2 SASEGT. V dropped 3 bases and J dropped 9 bases, with 9 bases sitting between them. This CDR3 is 11 amino acids long. CDR3 amino acids: CASSDGAGQYF. The CDR3 nucleotides read TGTGCCAGCAGTGATGGGGCCGGGCAGTACTTC.

The V and J genes are TRBV5-1 and TRBJ1-1; D not resolved. CDR1 SGHRS and CDR2 YFSETQ come from the germline V gene. The CDR3 runs 13 residues. V was pared by 1 base and J by 1 base, with 5 bases between. The CDR3 loop is CASSLQRNTEAFF. DNA of the CDR3: TGCGCCAGCAGCTTGCAAAGGAACACTGAAGCTTTCTTT. Full variable domain (rest looked up from reference TRBV5-1 and TRBJ1-1): KAGVTQTPRYLIKTRGQQVTLSCSPISGHRSVSWYQQTPGQGLQFLFEYFSETQRNKGNFPGRFSGRQFSNSRSEMNVSTLELGDSALYLCASSLQRNTEAFFGQGTRLTVV.

The chain links TRBV15 to TRBJ2-7, with D tentatively TRBD1 (5 bases). V lost 5 bases and J 6 bases, leaving 11 bases between the germline ends. There are 12 residues in the CDR3. Germline CDR1 reads LNHNV; CDR2 reads YYDKDF (reference sequence). CDR3 sequence reads: CATSQRQSEQYF. CDR3 DNA: TGTGCCACCAGCCAAAGACAGTCCGAGCAGTACTTC.

The chain combines TRBV29-1 with TRBJ1-2; the D is unclear. The CDR3 sequence is 13 residues long. Germline CDR1 reads SQVTM; CDR2 reads ANQGSEA. The V end was cut by 0 bases, the J end by 7 bases, with 12 bases between. The CDR3: CSVEEAAGFGYTF. The CDR3 DNA is TGCAGCGTTGAAGAAGCGGCCGGGTTTGGCTACACCTTC.

V and J are TRBV2 and TRBJ2-5, with D possibly matching TRBD2 (6 bases). CDR1 is SNHLY and CDR2 is FYNNEI in the germline V gene. With 8 bases removed from V and 5 bases from J, the gap between germline ends came to 18 bases. The CDR3 runs 14 residues. Here the CDR3 DNA reads TGTGCCAGCGGACGGAACCGGGACTCGGAGACCCAGTACTTC. Its protein is CASGRNRDSETQYF.